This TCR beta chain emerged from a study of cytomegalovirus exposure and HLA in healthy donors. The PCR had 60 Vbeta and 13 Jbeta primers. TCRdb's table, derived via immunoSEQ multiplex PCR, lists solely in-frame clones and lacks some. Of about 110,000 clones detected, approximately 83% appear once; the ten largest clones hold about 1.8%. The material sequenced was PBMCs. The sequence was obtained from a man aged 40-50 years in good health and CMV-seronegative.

CDR3 bases: TGTGCCAGCAGTTTATTGGGGACTCCCGAGGGTGGCTACACCTTC. Its translation: CASSLLGTPEGGYTF. This sequence joins TRBV28 and TRBJ1-2; D may be TRBD1 (5 bases). From germline, CDR1 is MDHEN and CDR2 SYDVKM. The CDR3 runs 15 residues. Trimming left V 1 base short and J 7 bases short, with 16 bases between.